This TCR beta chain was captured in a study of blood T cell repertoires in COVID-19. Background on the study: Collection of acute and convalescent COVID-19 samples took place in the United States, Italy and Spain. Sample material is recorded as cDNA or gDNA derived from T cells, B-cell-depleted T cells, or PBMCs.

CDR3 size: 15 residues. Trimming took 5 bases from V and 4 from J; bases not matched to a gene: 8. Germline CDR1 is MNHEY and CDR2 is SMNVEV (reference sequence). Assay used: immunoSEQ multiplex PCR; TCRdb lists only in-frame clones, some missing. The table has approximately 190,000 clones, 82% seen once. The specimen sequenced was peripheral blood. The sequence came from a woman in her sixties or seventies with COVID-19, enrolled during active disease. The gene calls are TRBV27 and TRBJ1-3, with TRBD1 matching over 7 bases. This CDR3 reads CASSLDRAAGNTIYF. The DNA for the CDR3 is TGTGCCAGCAGTCTAGACAGGGCGGCGGGAAACACCATATATTTT.